The 20 T cell receptor beta chains listed next were all sequenced from one sample in a study of shared clonotypes between healthy human individuals. Naive CD8 cells lacked CD45RO and underwent positive selection for CCR7, leaving out terminally differentiated effector memory CD45RA+ cells. Generated by immunoSEQ multiplex PCR, the TCRdb table keeps only in-frame clones and is missing some. The sample contains hundreds of thousands of clones, 90% to 95% of which appear only once. The sequencing input was naive CD8+ T cells sorted from blood. The receptors were gathered from a woman younger than 45 in good health.

This chain joins TRBV10-3 and TRBJ2-1; 13 bases are shared with TRBD2. Losses at the gene ends were 4 bases for V and 7 bases for J; bases not matched to a gene: 7. Germline V lookup: CDR1 ENHRY, CDR2 SYGVKD. The CDR3 length is 16 residues. The CDR3 region has the DNA TGTGCCATCAGTGTACAACTAGCGGGAGGGAGGAATGAGCAGTTCTTC. Its translation is CAISVQLAGGRNEQFF.

The CDR3 is CATPLRLKGDNEQFF. CDR3 DNA sequence: TGTGCCACCCCTCTACGGCTAAAGGGGGACAATGAGCAGTTCTTC. This chain connects TRBV7-9 to TRBJ2-1; D is perhaps TRBD1 (6 bases). The CDR3 totals 15 residues. Germline V CDR1 and CDR2: SEHNR, FQNEAQ (reference sequence). V was trimmed by 10 bases and J by 5 bases, leaving 21 bases between them.

A word on this clone: Other DNA sequences in this specimen translate into the identical CDR3. This rearrangement joins TRBV5-4 to TRBJ2-5, with D maybe TRBD2 (6 bases). V lost 3 bases, J lost 5 bases, and 11 bases lay in between. This CDR3 has 13 residues. Germline loops: CDR1 SGHNT, CDR2 YYREEE (reference sequence). CDR3 bases: TGTGCCAGCAGCTGGGAGGCGCAGGAGACCCAGTACTTC. This encodes CASSWEAQETQYF.

The chain recombines TRBV29-1 with TRBJ2-6; perhaps TRBD1 as D (6 bases). Trimming removed 1 base at V and 4 bases at J, with 14 bases between. Germline loops: CDR1 SQVTM, CDR2 ANQGSEA. There are 16 residues in the CDR3. CDR3 protein: CSVEVQVTGGANVLTF. Written as DNA, the CDR3 is TGCAGCGTTGAAGTCCAGGTGACAGGAGGGGCCAACGTCCTGACTTTC.

This clone was picked up one time. The J gene is TRBJ1-2, the V gene TRBV27, with D possibly being TRBD1 (5 bases). V was shortened by 7 bases and J by 7 bases, with 10 bases between the two germline ends. CDR1 and CDR2 from the germline V gene are MNHEY and SMNVEV (reference sequence). The CDR3 loop spans 11 amino acids. CDR3 amino acids: CASKAGLGYTF. The CDR3 DNA sequence: TGTGCCAGCAAAGCGGGGCTTGGCTACACCTTC.

The chain couples TRBV9 to TRBJ2-1, with no clear D. Trimming removed 4 bases at V and 6 bases at J, with 14 bases between. CDR3 length: 14 residues. Looked up from germline, CDR1 is SGDLS and CDR2 is YYNGEE. This CDR3 reads CASSPWTTGNEQFF. The CDR3 DNA follows: TGTGCCAGCAGCCCCTGGACGACCGGCAATGAGCAGTTCTTC.

The chain uses TRBV4-1 and TRBJ1-5; no clear D. This CDR3 spans 17 amino acids. The V gene's germline CDR1 is MGHRA and CDR2 YSYEKL. Trimming removed 4 bases from V and 4 bases from J, with 20 bases in between. CDR3 in DNA: TGCGCCAGCAGCCCGCGACTTGGGGAGGCCGTTAATCAGCCCCAGCATTTT. This encodes CASSPRLGEAVNQPQHF.

Points on this clone: The same CDR3 is also encoded by other DNA sequences in this sample. This chain links TRBV29-1 with TRBJ2-2, with D tentatively TRBD2 (6 bases). Germline CDR1 and CDR2: SQVTM and ANQGSEA. The CDR3 has 12 amino acids. V was cut by 6 bases and J by 5 bases, with 10 bases left in between. Written as DNA, the CDR3 is TGCAGCGTCGACCGGGGGACCGGGGAGCTGTTTTTT. It specifies CSVDRGTGELFF.

This clone was seen a single time. The chain joins TRBV5-1 to TRBJ2-3, with 9 nucleotides matching TRBD1. CDR3 length: 17 residues. The germline V gene has CDR1 SGHRS and CDR2 YFSETQ. J lost 3 bases, V lost 4 bases, and 12 bases had no gene match. The CDR3 DNA sequence: TGCGCCAGCAGCAATCCTGCGGGGACAGGGAGGACAGATACGCAGTATTTT. Encoded protein: CASSNPAGTGRTDTQYF.

This sequence joins TRBV4-2 and TRBJ2-5, with TRBD1 identical over 7 bases. The DNA end is a closer match to TRBJ2-7, so the J assignment may be wrong. This CDR3 has 14 residues. The germline V gene encodes CDR1 LGHNA and CDR2 YNFKEQ. The CDR3 reads CASSPRDSPYEQYF. CDR3 bases: TGTGCCAGCAGCCCCCGGGACAGCCCCTACGAGCAGTACTTC.

This clone appeared a single time. The sample has other DNA sequences that encode this CDR3 too. This chain connects TRBV2 to TRBJ2-7; D unclear. V was trimmed by 6 bases and J by 3 bases, leaving 6 bases between them. Germline V gene sequence: CDR1 SNHLY, CDR2 FYNNEI. There are 11 residues in the CDR3. DNA for the CDR3: TGTGCCAGCAGGGTCAGCTACGAGCAGTACTTC. It codes for CASRVSYEQYF. The full variable domain, its missing parts supplied by reference TRBV2 and TRBJ2-7, is EPEVTQTPSHQVTQMGQEVILRCVPISNHLYFYWYRQILGQKVEFLVSFYNNEISEKSEIFDDQFSVERPDGSNFTLKIRSTKLEDSAMYFCASRVSYEQYFGPGTRLTVT.

This chain links TRBV7-2 with TRBJ2-3; 10 bases map to TRBD2. This CDR3 comprises 16 residues. V lost 0 bases and J lost 2; bases outside the gene matches: 2. From germline, CDR1 is SGHTA and CDR2 FQGNSA. CDR3: CASSLALAGDTDTQYF. CDR3 DNA sequence: TGTGCCAGCAGCTTAGCGCTAGCGGGGGACACAGATACGCAGTATTTT.

This clone is a singleton in its sample. This chain uses TRBV27 with TRBJ2-2; no clear D. Germline V gene sequence: CDR1 MNHEY, CDR2 SMNVEV (reference sequence). V dropped 8 bases and J dropped 4 bases, with 8 bases sitting between them. CDR3 length equals 12 residues. The DNA for the CDR3 is TGTGCCAGCTCAACTGTCACCGGGGAGCTGTTTTTT. It specifies CASSTVTGELFF.

CDR3 residues: CAIDPTGTDTQYF. The CDR3 DNA is TGTGCCATCGATCCCACAGGCACAGATACGCAGTATTTT. This sequence joins TRBV10-3 and TRBJ2-3; D uncertain. CDR1 is ENHRY, CDR2 SYGVKD, per germline. Trimming left V 8 bases short and J 1 base short, with 10 bases between. This CDR3 is built from 13 residues.

The J gene is TRBJ1-2, the V gene TRBV29-1; D call uncertain. This CDR3 has 14 amino acids. CDR1 is SQVTM and CDR2 is ANQGSEA in the germline V gene. Trimming stripped 2 bases from V and 4 bases from J, with 14 bases between. The DNA of the CDR3 is TGCAGCGTTGAAAATCGGGCGACATTCTATGGCTACACCTTC. This sequence encodes CSVENRATFYGYTF.

On this clone itself: Other DNA sequences in the same sample also yield this CDR3. The rearrangement joins TRBV28 to TRBJ2-7; 8 nucleotides line up with TRBD1. The germline V gene has CDR1 MDHEN and CDR2 SYDVKM. The CDR3 runs to 13 residues. J gave up 7 bases and V 2 bases, and 4 bases lay outside the gene matches. The CDR3: CASSLGQGNEQYF. CDR3 bases: TGTGCCAGCAGTTTAGGACAGGGAAATGAGCAGTACTTC.

The chain combines TRBV28 with TRBJ2-7, with TRBD1 identical over 10 bases. There are 16 residues in the CDR3. Germline CDR1 is MDHEN and CDR2 is SYDVKM. Losses at the gene ends were 5 bases for V and 0 bases for J; bases not matched to a gene: 7. CDR3 sequence (DNA): TGTGCCAGCAGTCTTGACAGGGGGCTGGGCTCCTACGAGCAGTACTTC. Translating gives CASSLDRGLGSYEQYF.

The genes are TRBV7-9 and TRBJ2-5, with D possibly being TRBD2 (5 bases). Deletions cut 1 base from V and 4 bases from J, with 13 bases between. Germline-derived CDR1 and CDR2 are SEHNR and FQNEAQ (reference sequence). The CDR3 contains 15 residues. The CDR3 bases are TGTGCCAGCAGCTTAGGAACTAGTAATTTAGAGACCCAGTACTTC. Amino acids: CASSLGTSNLETQYF. Complete variable domain (other parts from reference TRBV7-9 and TRBJ2-5): DTGVSQNPRHKITKRGQNVTFRCDPISEHNRLYWYRQTLGQGPEFLTYFQNEAQLEKSRLLSDRFSAERPKGSFSTLEIQRTEQGDSAMYLCASSLGTSNLETQYFGPGTRLLVL.

CDR3 sequence reads: CASTGTGYYEQYF. DNA of the CDR3: TGTGCCAGTACCGGGACAGGGTATTACGAGCAGTACTTC. The chain links TRBV6-5 to TRBJ2-7; 9 nucleotides agree with TRBD1. V was pared by 9 bases and J by 4 bases, with 7 bases of the junction left unmatched. The CDR3 loop spans 13 amino acids. CDR1 MNHEY and CDR2 SVGAGI come from the germline V gene.

The J gene is TRBJ2-7, the V gene TRBV2; 11 bases are shared with TRBD2. Germline V gene sequence: CDR1 SNHLY, CDR2 FYNNEI. This CDR3 has 14 amino acids. V dropped 3 bases and J dropped 9; count of bases not matched to a gene: 7. The CDR3 coding sequence is TGTGCCAGCAGTGATGTGACTAGCGGGATGGGGCAGTACTTC. As protein: CASSDVTSGMGQYF.